A selection of T cell receptor beta chains follows, all from one sample in a study of regulatory T cells in long-lasting Graves disease. TCRdb redid the calling of the multiplex PCR reads with MiXCR, one entry per CDR3 protein. The sample holds 500,000 to 700,000 distinct CDR3 sequences, around 30% seen once. The sequencing here drew on peripheral blood mononuclear cells (PBMCs), taken when the disease was refractory, from a patient treated with antithyroid drugs. The receptors stem from a female donor with Graves disease. Both conserved end residues are part of each CDR3. A D gene is named only where the DNA matches it firmly. Only some rows state a clone size, as once, few, many or a class for expanded clones.

cdr3_aa cdr3_nt cdr3_length d_call v_call clone_size j_call
CSARDMTSPLHF TGCAGTGCTAGAGATATGACTTCACCCCTCCACTTT 12 NA TRBV20-1 NA TRBJ1-6
CSAVFQGRNIQYF TGCAGTGCCGTTTTTCAGGGTCGTAACATTCAGTACTTC 13 NA TRBV20-1 NA TRBJ2-4
CASRSRQGRNQPQHF TGTGCCAGTCGATCCCGACAGGGCCGCAATCAGCCCCAGCATTTT 15 TRBD1 TRBV12-3/TRBV12-4 few TRBJ1-5
CATRTQGSYGYTF TGTGCCACCCGCACACAGGGATCCTATGGCTACACCTTC 13 NA TRBV10-3 NA TRBJ1-2
CASSEPRTGRHYEQYF TGCGCCAGCAGTGAGCCCCGGACAGGCCGACACTACGAGCAGTACTTC 16 TRBD1 TRBV10-2 NA TRBJ2-7
CASSPVGNTGGLFF TGTGCCAGCAGCCCGGTAGGGAACACCGGGGGGCTGTTTTTT 14 NA TRBV12-3/TRBV12-4 NA TRBJ2-2
CASSQGLAYEQYF TGTGCCAGCAGCCAGGGACTAGCCTACGAGCAGTACTTC 13 TRBD2 TRBV3-1 NA TRBJ2-7
CASSLYVYGYTF TGTGCCAGCAGTTTGTACGTCTATGGCTACACCTTC 12 NA TRBV28 few TRBJ1-2
CASSFRNSGANVLTF TGTGCCAGCAGTTTCAGGAACTCTGGGGCCAACGTCCTGACTTTC 15 NA TRBV12-3/TRBV12-4 NA TRBJ2-6
CASSPPSNEKLFF TGTGCCAGCTCACCACCCAGCAATGAAAAACTGTTTTTT 13 NA TRBV18 NA TRBJ1-4
CAISESLVGRNTEAFF TGTGCCATCAGTGAGTCGTTAGTGGGACGGAACACTGAAGCTTTCTTT 16 NA TRBV10-3 few TRBJ1-1